The rows below give T cell receptor beta chains drawn from one sample of a study of T cell repertoires in cytomegalovirus infection. TCRdb re-called the reads with MiXCR, one entry per CDR3 protein. The sample gives around 450,000 distinct CDR3 sequences, 30% to 40% of which show up once; roughly 13% is in the top ten. Sequenced: PBMCs. The source of these receptors is a human donor in good health (CMV status not recorded). Some clones in this sample may be carry-over from other donors' samples. The CDR3 runs from the conserved cysteine through the conserved F or W. A D gene is named only where the DNA matches it firmly. Some rows have no size entry. The others give once, few or many, or a class for an expanded clone.

TRBD2	few	TRBJ2-1	TRBV4-2	TGTGCCAGCAGCCAAATGGGGACTAGCGGTAACAATGAGCAGTTCTTC	CASSQMGTSGNNEQFF
.	.	TRBJ1-5	TRBV18	TGTGCCAGCTCACCAGGCGATGTGCCCCAGCATTTT	CASSPGDVPQHF
.	once	TRBJ1-3	TRBV7-2	TGTGCCAGCAGCCCTCGCATCGTTGGCTCTGGAAACACCATATATTTT	CASSPRIVGSGNTIYF
.	many	TRBJ2-5	TRBV7-2	TGTGCCAGCAGCTCCTTGGGAGAGACCCAGTACTTC	CASSSLGETQYF
.	few	TRBJ1-2	TRBV7-8	TGTGCCAGCAGCTTATACTCAGGAGACTATGGCTACACCTTC	CASSLYSGDYGYTF
.	.	TRBJ2-2	TRBV3-1	TGTGCCAGCAGCCATAATTGGGACACCGGGGAGCTGTTTTTT	CASSHNWDTGELFF
.	.	TRBJ2-2	TRBV4-3	TGCGCCAGCAGCCAAGATTCTGGCGCCGGGGAGCTGTTTTTT	CASSQDSGAGELFF
.	few	TRBJ1-6	TRBV7-9	TGTGCCAGCAGCCCATCAGGGCTCGGAGTCTATAATTCACCCCTCCACTTT	CASSPSGLGVYNSPLHF
TRBD1	many	TRBJ1-1	TRBV19	TGTGCCAGCAGCTCTACAGGGGACACTGAAGCTTTCTTT	CASSSTGDTEAFF
.	few	TRBJ2-5	TRBV7-6	TGTGCCAGCAGCTTAGCTCCAGGGGACTACCAAGAGACCCAGTACTTC	CASSLAPGDYQETQYF
.	.	TRBJ1-5	TRBV6-1	TGTGCCAGCAGTGAATGGGGGGGGATGCAGCCCCAGCATTTT	CASSEWGGMQPQHF
TRBD1	few	TRBJ2-1	TRBV6-2/TRBV6-3	TGTGCCAGCAGTTATAGGGACAGGGTGCGGAGCTCCTACAATGAGCAGTTCTTC	CASSYRDRVRSSYNEQFF
.	once	TRBJ1-5	TRBV2	TGTGCCAGCACCCAGGAGAGGTACTCCAATCAGCCCCAGCATTTT	CASTQERYSNQPQHF
.	.	TRBJ1-5	TRBV27	TGTGCCAGCAGTTTATCATCCGGGAAGCCCCAGCATTTT	CASSLSSGKPQHF
.	.	TRBJ1-2	TRBV7-3	TGTGCCAGCAGCTTAACTGGGGGTAGAGGCTACACCTTC	CASSLTGGRGYTF